A single sample gave rise to the 29 T cell receptor beta chains below, sequenced in a study of CD8 T cells in Susac syndrome. RNA was extracted with the RNeasy kit, and a quantity of roughly 0.5 to 1 ug was reverse transcribed using random hexamers. TCRdb reanalysed the immunoSEQ multiplex PCR reads using MiXCR and keeps one entry per CDR3 protein. The table lists some 250,000 distinct CDR3 sequences, almost 97% of them singletons. Sequenced input: CD4+ T cells from PBMCs. The source of these receptors is a human donor with Susac syndrome.

This rearrangement joins TRBV20-1 to TRBJ2-1, with D perhaps matching TRBD1 (6 bases). The germline CDR1 and CDR2 sequences are DFQATT and SNEGSKA (reference sequence). The germline V and J ends were trimmed by 0 bases and 13 bases, with 19 bases remaining between them. This CDR3 spans 14 amino acids. CDR3 nucleotides: TGCAGTGCTAGAGATTGGGGTGAGGGGGAGTTACAGTTCTTC. Amino acids: CSARDWGEGELQFF.

The chain has TRBV4-1 and TRBJ1-4, with D perhaps matching TRBD1 (5 bases). Per germline, CDR1 MGHRA and CDR2 YSYEKL. Deletions cut 3 bases from V and 3 bases from J, with 14 bases between. The CDR3 extends over 16 amino acids. The CDR3 nucleotides are TGCGCCAGCAGCCAGGGACTTATCAGAGCTAATGAAAAACTGTTTTTT. This encodes CASSQGLIRANEKLFF.

V gene TRBV4-1 combines with J gene TRBJ2-3, with 9 bases fitting TRBD1. The CDR3 totals 15 residues. CDR1 is MGHRA and CDR2 is YSYEKL in the germline V gene. The ends lost 3 bases at V and 6 bases at J; junction bases unmatched: 7. CDR3 sequence (DNA): TGCGCCAGCAGCCACCCGGGACAGGGCGCCGATACGCAGTATTTT. Translation: CASSHPGQGADTQYF.

The rearrangement joins TRBV20-1 to TRBJ2-7; D may match TRBD1 or TRBD2 (5 bases each). The length of the CDR3 is 13 residues. V lost 6 bases, J lost 6 bases, and 18 bases lay in between. Germline CDR1 DFQATT, CDR2 SNEGSKA (reference sequence). CDR3 residues: CSADSPLRGEQYF. The CDR3 DNA follows: TGCAGTGCCGACAGTCCGCTCCGGGGCGAGCAGTACTTC.

The count of this clonotype is one. This rearrangement joins TRBV7-3 to TRBJ2-2; D is possibly TRBD1 or TRBD2 (5 bases each). The CDR3 sequence is 15 residues long. CDR1 and CDR2 (germline): SGHTA, FQGTGA. Trimming pared 4 bases from V and 7 bases from J, leaving 16 bases between. The CDR3 loop is CASSSGRMNVGELFF. CDR3 DNA sequence: TGTGCCAGCAGCTCGGGACGAATGAACGTCGGGGAGCTGTTTTTT.

In DNA, the CDR3 is TGTGCCACCTGGGGAGCGGGAGTCACGGTTGAGCAGTTCTTC. Its protein product is CATWGAGVTVEQFF. The chain uses TRBV19 and TRBJ2-1, with 8 bases fitting TRBD2. V was pared by 10 bases and J by 9 bases, with 14 bases of the junction left unmatched. CDR1 LNHDA and CDR2 SQIVND come from the germline V gene (reference sequence). This CDR3 contains 14 residues.

The chain carries TRBV20-1 and TRBJ2-7; 10 positions agree with TRBD2. The CDR3 loop spans 13 amino acids. CDR1 and CDR2 from the germline V gene are DFQATT and SNEGSKA (reference sequence). With V trimmed by 5 bases and J by 2 bases, 3 bases remained unmatched. In DNA form, the CDR3 reads TGCAGTGCTGAACTAGCGGGAACCTACGAGCAGTACTTC. It is translated as CSAELAGTYEQYF.

This chain joins TRBV11-2 and TRBJ1-1; TRBD1 might be the D (6 bases). Germline CDR1 is SGHAT and CDR2 is FQNNGV. The CDR3 covers 14 residues. V shed 5 bases and J shed 3 bases, with 13 bases lying between them. CDR3 bases: TGTGCCAGCAGCCCTAACCAGGGGTACACTGAAGCTTTCTTT. Its translation: CASSPNQGYTEAFF.

The V call is TRBV20-1, the J call TRBJ2-7; TRBD1 matches at 9 bases. Trimming cost V 3 bases and J 2 bases; bases outside gene matches: 5. The CDR3 loop spans 14 amino acids. Germline loops: CDR1 DFQATT, CDR2 SNEGSKA (reference sequence). CDR3 sequence (DNA): TGCAGTGCTAGGAGGACAGGGGCCACCTACGAGCAGTACTTC. It yields the protein CSARRTGATYEQYF.

The chain has TRBV18 and TRBJ2-6; D is unresolved. The V gene's germline CDR1 is KGHSH and CDR2 LQKENI. This CDR3 spans 15 amino acids. V was trimmed by 2 bases and J by 1 base, leaving 6 bases between them. The DNA for the CDR3 is TGTGCCAGCTCACCATCCAATTCTGGGGCCAACGTCCTGACTTTC. Encoded protein: CASSPSNSGANVLTF.

This chain links TRBV20-1 with TRBJ2-1, with 9 bases identical to TRBD1. The CDR3 loop spans 14 amino acids. Germline V gives CDR1 DFQATT, CDR2 SNEGSKA (reference sequence). V lost 3 bases to trimming and J lost 0 bases; unmatched junction nucleotides: 0. The CDR3 here is CSARGQGSYNEQFF. As DNA, the CDR3 is TGCAGTGCTAGGGGACAGGGCTCCTACAATGAGCAGTTCTTC.

The V gene is TRBV12-3 or TRBV12-4, the J gene TRBJ2-7; TRBD2 matches 7 bases. V was pared by 6 bases and J by 5 bases, with 16 bases of the junction left unmatched. This CDR3 spans 16 amino acids. The CDR3 is CASSRFGTTTGDEQYF. DNA of the CDR3: TGTGCCAGCAGCCGATTCGGGACTACGACCGGGGACGAGCAGTACTTC.

This rearrangement joins TRBV30 to TRBJ2-5; D unresolved. V was shortened by 2 bases and J by 2 bases, with 15 bases between the two germline ends. There are 15 residues in the CDR3. Per germline, CDR1 GTSNPN and CDR2 SVGIG (reference sequence). CDR3 sequence reads: CAWSQPSTAQETQYF. In DNA form, the CDR3 reads TGTGCCTGGAGTCAGCCCTCCACCGCTCAAGAGACCCAGTACTTC. Combining the CDR3 with reference TRBV30 and TRBJ2-5 gives the whole variable domain SQTIHQWPATLVQPVGSPLSLECTVEGTSNPNLYWYRQAAGRGLQLLFYSVGIGQISSEVPQNLSASRPQDRQFILSSKKLLLSDSGFYLCAWSQPSTAQETQYFGPGTRLLVL.

This clonotype was seen a single time. An end of the junction does not agree with germline; a read error may underlie this. The genes are TRBV20-1 and TRBJ2-1; 13 nucleotides align to TRBD2. The CDR3 sequence is 14 residues long. The V gene's germline CDR1 is DFQATT and CDR2 SNEGSKA (reference sequence). The CDR3 here is CSARDLGLAGVLRF. CDR3 bases: TGCAGTGCTAGAGACCTTGGACTAGCGGGAGTCCTTCGCTTC.

This chain links TRBV18 with TRBJ1-5; TRBD1 might be the D (6 bases). Trimming pared 6 bases from V and 5 bases from J, leaving 14 bases between. This CDR3 region has 14 residues. Germline CDR1 reads KGHSH; CDR2 reads LQKENI. The CDR3 nucleotides are TGTGCCAGCTCGGAACAGGGATTCGATCAGCCCCAGCATTTT. Translation: CASSEQGFDQPQHF.

The V call is TRBV25-1, the J call TRBJ2-5; D gene ambiguous. Germline V gene lookup returns CDR1 MGHDK and CDR2 SYGVNS. V was cut by 3 bases and J by 2 bases, with 10 bases left in between. The CDR3 loop spans 14 amino acids. CDR3 amino acids: CASSDPAYQETQYF. The DNA of the CDR3 is TGTGCCAGCAGTGACCCCGCCTATCAAGAGACCCAGTACTTC.

The chain links TRBV19 to TRBJ2-7; D may be TRBD2 (5 bases). From germline, CDR1 is LNHDA and CDR2 SQIVND (reference sequence). The CDR3 spans 14 residues. V lost 6 bases to trimming and J lost 5 bases, with 17 bases between them. In DNA, the CDR3 is TGTGCCAGTAGGGCCCCCGGGAACATCAACGAGCAGTACTTC. Protein product: CASRAPGNINEQYF.

This clonotype was seen only once. This sequence joins TRBV4-1 and TRBJ2-3; D unclear. Germline V gene lookup returns CDR1 MGHRA and CDR2 YSYEKL. The CDR3 is made up of 14 amino acids. V lost 4 bases and J 0 bases, leaving 8 bases between the germline ends. The CDR3 nucleotides read TGCGCCAGCAGCCGCCAGGAGAGCACAGATACGCAGTATTTT. Encoded protein: CASSRQESTDTQYF.

The J gene is TRBJ2-7, the V gene TRBV29-1; possibly TRBD1 for D (6 bases). Trimming shortened V by 7 bases and J by 1 base, and 11 bases separated the two germline ends. CDR3 length: 12 amino acids. CDR1 is SQVTM, CDR2 ANQGSEA, per germline. DNA of the CDR3: TGCAGCGCTGCTACAGGGTCCTACGAGCAGTACTTC. This translates into CSAATGSYEQYF.

The J gene is TRBJ1-4, the V gene TRBV29-1; D call uncertain. This CDR3 has 14 amino acids. CDR1 and CDR2 from the germline V gene are SQVTM and ANQGSEA. The V gene lost 4 bases and the J gene lost 4 bases, with 13 bases spanning the gap. In DNA form, the CDR3 reads TGCAGCGTTGCCCCCGGGCAGCGTAATGAAAAACTGTTTTTT. Its protein is CSVAPGQRNEKLFF.

This chain connects TRBV7-2 to TRBJ2-5; D unresolved. This CDR3 is built from 12 residues. Trimming took off 5 bases at V and 7 bases at J, with 11 bases between the two ends. Looked up from germline, CDR1 is SGHTA and CDR2 is FQGNSA. The CDR3 sequence: CASSLGRRTQYF. CDR3 bases: TGTGCCAGCAGCCTCGGACGGCGGACCCAGTACTTC.

The rearrangement joins TRBV9 to TRBJ2-5, with 13 positions matching TRBD2. The ends lost 4 bases at V and 5 bases at J; junction bases unmatched: 8. Germline loops: CDR1 SGDLS, CDR2 YYNGEE. This CDR3 has 16 residues. In DNA, the CDR3 is TGTGCCAGCAGCTCCCGGACTAGCGGGAGCTGGGAGACCCAGTACTTC. Its translation is CASSSRTSGSWETQYF.

In its sample, this clonotype was seen once. The chain's CDR3 is CSAGDSRNQPQHF. The DNA of the CDR3 is TGCAGTGCTGGTGACAGTCGCAATCAGCCCCAGCATTTT. The V and J genes are TRBV20-1 and TRBJ1-5, with D perhaps matching TRBD1 (5 bases). V dropped 5 bases and J dropped 2 bases, with 10 bases sitting between them. The CDR3 sequence is 13 residues long. Germline V gene lookup returns CDR1 DFQATT and CDR2 SNEGSKA (reference sequence).

The gene calls are TRBV3-1 and TRBJ1-1; D might be TRBD1 (6 bases). CDR3 length equals 12 residues. Germline V gives CDR1 LGHDT, CDR2 YNNKEL (reference sequence). The germline V and J ends were trimmed by 2 bases and 8 bases, with 9 bases remaining between them. For the CDR3, the DNA is TGTGCCAGCAGCCAACAGGGGATCGAAGCTTTCTTT. This codes for CASSQQGIEAFF.

The rearrangement uses TRBV3-1 and TRBJ2-1; possible D gene TRBD2, 5 bases. This CDR3 comprises 15 residues. CDR1 is LGHDT, CDR2 YNNKEL, per germline (reference sequence). Trimming stripped 5 bases from V and 6 bases from J, with 17 bases between. DNA of the CDR3: TGTGCCAGCAGCAAAACCTTCGGCGGGCCCAATGAGCAGTTCTTC. This encodes CASSKTFGGPNEQFF.

As DNA, the CDR3 is TGTGCCAGCAGTCCCTCGCAGGGTGGGCCCTACAATGAGCAGTTCTTC. Protein product: CASSPSQGGPYNEQFF. The rearrangement links TRBV5-6 to TRBJ2-1; possible D gene TRBD1, 5 bases. Germline CDR1 reads SGHDT; CDR2 reads YYEEEE. This CDR3 has 16 amino acids. V lost 5 bases, J lost 2 bases, and 17 bases lay in between. Full variable domain (remainder filled in from reference TRBV5-6 and TRBJ2-1): DAGVTQSPTHLIKTRGQQVTLRCSPKSGHDTVSWYQQALGQGPQFIFQYYEEEERQRGNFPDRFSGHQFPNYSSELNVNALLLGDSALYLCASSPSQGGPYNEQFFGPGTRLTVL.

The chain uses TRBV9 and TRBJ2-1, with 8 bases aligning to TRBD2. Germline CDR1 and CDR2: SGDLS and YYNGEE. There are 16 residues in the CDR3. Germline trimming cut 3 bases from V and 0 bases from J; bases unmatched to any gene: 5. The CDR3 coding sequence is TGTGCCAGCAGCGACGGAGGGACTAGCTCCTACAATGAGCAGTTCTTC. This encodes CASSDGGTSSYNEQFF.

Here the CDR3 DNA reads TGTGCCAGCAACGGACGCCCAAGCCCTGGAGACAATCAGCCCCAGCATTTT. Translation: CASNGRPSPGDNQPQHF. The chain combines TRBV16 with TRBJ1-5, with unresolved D. V lost 7 bases, J lost 3 bases, and 22 bases lay in between. The germline V gene has CDR1 KGHSY and CDR2 FQNENV. The CDR3 length is 17 residues.

V gene TRBV28 combines with J gene TRBJ2-1, with unresolved D. V lost 5 bases to trimming and J lost 4 bases, with 12 bases between them. This CDR3 has 14 amino acids. Germline CDR1 MDHEN, CDR2 SYDVKM. The DNA of the CDR3 is TGTGCCAGCAGTGGTCGAGAACGGTACAATGAGCAGTTCTTC. This encodes CASSGRERYNEQFF.